Below, 21 T cell receptor beta chains from the same sample are listed, as sequenced in a study of T cells in Graves' hyperthyroidism and ophthalmopathy. What was amplified from RNA transcripts were TCR beta CDR3 regions. During a first-round RT-PCR of the TCR CDR3, the HTBI primer set was used. TCRdb passed the multiplex PCR reads through MiXCR, listing each CDR3 protein once. The top ten hold around 45% of the sample, which has around 340,000 distinct CDR3 sequences, around a fifth seen once. The sample consisted of blood. These receptors originate from a woman between 50 and 59 years old with Graves' hyperthyroidism.

This clonotype occurred many times. CDR3 protein: CASSATGGDTQYF. For the CDR3, the DNA is TGTGCCAGCAGTGCCACAGGGGGAGATACGCAGTATTTT. The V and J genes are TRBV12-3 or TRBV12-4 and TRBJ2-3; 8 nucleotides line up with TRBD1. Trimming removed 5 bases from V and 5 bases from J; junction bases left unmatched: 3. There are 13 residues in the CDR3.

In this sample, this clonotype turned up many times. The rearrangement links TRBV28 to TRBJ2-7; D might be TRBD1 (6 bases). Deletions cut 7 bases from V and 3 bases from J, with 13 bases between. Germline CDR1 is MDHEN and CDR2 is SYDVKM. This CDR3 spans 13 amino acids. The DNA for the CDR3 is TGTGCCAGCACGACAGGCGTAGTCTACGAGCAGTACTTC. It encodes CASTTGVVYEQYF.

This clonotype showed up just a few times. J is TRBJ2-5 and V is TRBV9; 10 bases are a match to TRBD2. This CDR3 has 17 residues. Germline CDR1 is SGDLS and CDR2 is YYNGEE. The V and J ends lost 0 bases and 4 bases, in that order; junction bases with no gene match: 9. The CDR3 DNA reads as TGTGCCAGCAGCGTAGCTACAAAACTAGCGGGAATAGAGACCCAGTACTTC. Protein sequence: CASSVATKLAGIETQYF.

This clonotype was detected ten times or more. This chain joins TRBV20-1 and TRBJ1-5, with D hard to call. Trimming shortened V by 3 bases and J by 4 bases, and 19 bases separated the two germline ends. Germline loops: CDR1 DFQATT, CDR2 SNEGSKA (reference sequence). The CDR3 has 16 amino acids. The CDR3 loop reads CSASPWTPSTNQPQHF. Written as DNA, the CDR3 is TGCAGTGCTAGCCCCTGGACGCCTTCCACAAATCAGCCCCAGCATTTT.

The rearrangement uses TRBV5-1 and TRBJ2-3, with 8 bases identical to TRBD2. Germline V CDR1 and CDR2: SGHRS, YFSETQ. V lost 7 bases to trimming and J lost 2 bases; unmatched junction nucleotides: 6. CDR3 length: 14 residues. CDR3 sequence reads: CASQTGRATDTQYF. Written as DNA, the CDR3 is TGCGCCAGCCAGACCGGGAGGGCCACAGATACGCAGTATTTT.

In its sample, this clonotype was seen a few times. The V gene is TRBV12-3 or TRBV12-4, the J gene TRBJ1-1; 10 bases agree with TRBD1. This CDR3 has 15 amino acids. J was trimmed by 6 bases and V by 4 bases; bases with no gene match: 8. The CDR3 DNA is TGTGCCAGCAGTTACCCCTCCGGGACAGGGGCTGAAGCTTTCTTT. Translated, it gives CASSYPSGTGAEAFF.

This clonotype has a count of ten or more. This rearrangement joins TRBV12-5 to TRBJ2-7; D may be TRBD1 (6 bases). CDR1 is LGHNT and CDR2 is FRNRAP in the germline V gene. The V and J ends lost 3 bases and 3 bases respectively, with 9 bases between them. The CDR3 is made up of 13 amino acids. The DNA for the CDR3 is TGTGCTAGTGGTTTAGGCAGGGGCTACGAGCAGTACTTC. As protein: CASGLGRGYEQYF.

This clonotype was recorded many times. CDR3 residues: CASGEARAREQYF. The CDR3 DNA reads as TGTGCCAGCGGCGAAGCACGGGCGCGGGAGCAGTACTTC. The chain couples TRBV11-3 to TRBJ2-7, with D unresolved. There are 13 residues in the CDR3. Germline V lookup: CDR1 SGHNT, CDR2 YENEEA. V shed 8 bases and J shed 7 bases, with 18 bases lying between them.

The V and J genes are TRBV5-1 and TRBJ2-7; D call uncertain. The V gene's germline CDR1 is SGHRS and CDR2 YFSETQ. The CDR3 sequence is 12 residues long. The V end lost 4 bases, the J end lost 6 bases, and 11 bases lay between the germline ends. DNA of the CDR3: TGCGCCAGCAGCAGGGCGAGTGGCGAGCAGTACTTC. It yields the protein CASSRASGEQYF.

The chain joins TRBV20-1 to TRBJ1-3; possible D gene TRBD1, 5 bases. The CDR3 has 13 residues. V lost 6 bases to trimming and J lost 4 bases, with 13 bases between them. CDR1 is DFQATT, CDR2 SNEGSKA, per germline (reference sequence). The CDR3 DNA follows: TGCAGTGCGACCAGGGTGAGAGGAAACACCATATATTTT. The encoded protein is CSATRVRGNTIYF.

This clonotype occurred many times. V and J are TRBV2 and TRBJ2-5, with D perhaps assigned TRBD1 or TRBD2 (6 bases each). The germline V and J ends were trimmed by 6 bases and 2 bases, with 10 bases remaining between them. The CDR3 is 13 residues long. CDR1 is SNHLY, CDR2 FYNNEI, per germline. The chain's CDR3 is CASSGGRQETQYF. The CDR3 DNA reads TGTGCCAGCAGCGGGGGCCGACAAGAGACCCAGTACTTC.

The chain couples TRBV7-9 to TRBJ1-3, with 8 bases lining up with TRBD1. The germline V gene encodes CDR1 SEHNR and CDR2 FQNEAQ (reference sequence). V dropped 6 bases and J dropped 0; count of bases not matched to a gene: 7. This CDR3 is 16 amino acids long. CDR3 sequence (DNA): TGTGCCAGCAGTCGGACAGGGACAGGCTCTGGAAACACCATATATTTT. Translating gives CASSRTGTGSGNTIYF.

This clonotype was seen repeatedly, ten times or more. The chain links TRBV28 to TRBJ2-3, with TRBD2 matching 7 bases. Per germline, CDR1 MDHEN and CDR2 SYDVKM. This CDR3 contains 14 residues. V trimming: 9 bases; J trimming: 3 bases; junction bases outside the gene matches: 9. This CDR3 is CASAFVGGTDTQYF. Here the CDR3 DNA reads TGTGCCAGTGCCTTTGTGGGGGGGACAGATACGCAGTATTTT.

This clonotype has a count of ten or more. The chain joins TRBV7-9 to TRBJ1-4; D might be TRBD1 (5 bases). This CDR3 has 16 amino acids. Trimming removed 1 base at V and 5 bases at J, with 14 bases between. Germline CDR1 SEHNR, CDR2 FQNEAQ (reference sequence). This CDR3 reads CASSLDPRGRNEKLFF. CDR3 coding DNA: TGTGCCAGCAGCTTAGACCCGAGGGGCCGCAATGAAAAACTGTTTTTT.

The chain employs TRBV20-1 and TRBJ1-1; 7 bases fit TRBD1. This CDR3 has 15 amino acids. Germline values: CDR1 DFQATT, CDR2 SNEGSKA (reference sequence). J gave up 0 bases and V 6 bases, and 10 bases lay outside the gene matches. CDR3 nucleotides: TGCAGTGCGTCCGGGACAGCCAAAATGAACACTGAAGCTTTCTTT. It yields the protein CSASGTAKMNTEAFF.

This clonotype was observed at least ten times. The chain couples TRBV5-1 to TRBJ2-7; TRBD1 agrees at 9 bases. Germline-derived CDR1 and CDR2 are SGHRS and YFSETQ. The CDR3 consists of 15 residues. J lost 5 bases, V lost 0 bases, and 6 bases had no gene match. The CDR3 spells CASSLEGQGSHEQYF. The CDR3 nucleotides are TGCGCCAGCAGCTTGGAAGGACAGGGGTCTCACGAGCAGTACTTC. Based on the CDR3 plus reference TRBV5-1 and TRBJ2-7, the full variable domain is KAGVTQTPRYLIKTRGQQVTLSCSPISGHRSVSWYQQTPGQGLQFLFEYFSETQRNKGNFPGRFSGRQFSNSRSEMNVSTLELGDSALYLCASSLEGQGSHEQYFGPGTRLTVT.

Turning to this clonotype: The junction does not match germline at one end; this may be a read error. The chain has TRBV5-1 and TRBJ2-2; D assignment may be TRBD1 or TRBD2 (5 bases each). The length of the CDR3 is 13 residues. Germline CDR1 and CDR2: SGHRS and YFSETQ. The CDR3 reads CASSLGERRGAVF. The CDR3 DNA is TGCGCCAGCTCCTTGGGGGAACGCCGGGGAGCTGTTTTT.

This clonotype has ten or more counts. The chain links TRBV28 to TRBJ2-4, with 8 positions matching TRBD2. The germline V gene encodes CDR1 MDHEN and CDR2 SYDVKM. Trimming took 2 bases from V and 3 from J; bases not matched to a gene: 6. The CDR3 is made up of 16 amino acids. CDR3 sequence reads: CASSLVAGYGKNIQYF. The CDR3 coding sequence is TGTGCCAGCAGTTTAGTAGCGGGGTATGGCAAAAACATTCAGTACTTC.

The CDR3 bases are TGTGCCAGTCGAGACACCCCTCTCATGAACACTGAAGCTTTCTTT. It specifies CASRDTPLMNTEAFF. V gene TRBV19 combines with J gene TRBJ1-1; no firm D call. The V end was cut by 8 bases, the J end by 0 bases, with 16 bases between. From germline, CDR1 is LNHDA and CDR2 SQIVND (reference sequence). The CDR3 has 15 amino acids.

V usage is TRBV27 and J usage is TRBJ1-6; 8 bases are a match to TRBD1. The germline V gene encodes CDR1 MNHEY and CDR2 SMNVEV (reference sequence). The CDR3 extends over 18 amino acids. The junction had 7 bases not matched to a gene; V was cut back by 3 bases and J by 0 bases. CDR3 protein: CASSFFGQGSSYNSPLHF. CDR3 nucleotides: TGTGCCAGCAGTTTTTTCGGACAGGGCAGCTCCTATAATTCACCCCTCCACTTT.

This clonotype was found many times. The chain employs TRBV27 and TRBJ2-3; 12 bases are a match to TRBD2. The CDR3 extends over 16 amino acids. V gave up 4 bases and J gave up 4 bases; unmatched junction bases: 6. Germline V gene lookup returns CDR1 MNHEY and CDR2 SMNVEV (reference sequence). This CDR3 is CASSSLAGGPPDTQYF. The DNA of the CDR3 is TGTGCCAGCAGTTCACTAGCGGGAGGCCCCCCAGATACGCAGTATTTT.